The 28 T cell receptor beta chains in this list originate from one sample, sequenced in a study of beta chain features in type 1 diabetes. Study conclusions and caveats: All four CD4+ subsets from Type 1 diabetes patients carried moderately but significantly shorter TCRB CDR3s.

These receptors lack a known antigen. As every portion of the isolated RNA was reverse transcribed, the sequencing read expressed TCRB transcripts. Produced via immunoSEQ multiplex PCR; TCRdb's table is partial and in-frame only. This repertoire shows hundreds of thousands of clones, 11% to 15% found once; its top ten account for roughly 0.04%. The source material was naive CD4+ T cells from blood. The receptors were gathered from a man aged 18 to 29 with type 1 diabetes.

The chain uses TRBV7-9 and TRBJ2-3, with 9 bases matching TRBD2. V dropped 5 bases and J dropped 1; count of bases not matched to a gene: 13. This CDR3 is built from 18 residues. Germline CDR1 SEHNR, CDR2 FQNEAQ (reference sequence). The CDR3 nucleotides read TGTGCCAGCAGCCCCTCTAGCGGGAAGACTTGGGGCACAGATACGCAGTATTTT. Its protein is CASSPSSGKTWGTDTQYF. The full variable domain, its missing parts supplied by reference TRBV7-9 and TRBJ2-3, is DTGVSQNPRHKITKRGQNVTFRCDPISEHNRLYWYRQTLGQGPEFLTYFQNEAQLEKSRLLSDRFSAERPKGSFSTLEIQRTEQGDSAMYLCASSPSSGKTWGTDTQYFGPGTRLTVL.

This clone showed up just a few times. This chain connects TRBV28 to TRBJ2-7; D may be TRBD1 (6 bases). V dropped 2 bases and J dropped 0 bases, with 8 bases sitting between them. The germline CDR1 and CDR2 sequences are MDHEN and SYDVKM. The CDR3 contains 14 residues. CDR3: CASSLDRYSYEQYF. In DNA form, the CDR3 reads TGTGCCAGCAGTTTAGACAGGTACTCCTACGAGCAGTACTTC. Complete variable domain (other parts from reference TRBV28 and TRBJ2-7): DVKVTQSSRYLVKRTGEKVFLECVQDMDHENMFWYRQDPGLGLRLIYFSYDVKMKEKGDIPEGYSVSREKKERFSLILESASTNQTSMYLCASSLDRYSYEQYFGPGTRLTVT.

This chain connects TRBV7-9 to TRBJ1-1; perhaps TRBD1 as D (5 bases). This CDR3 is built from 14 residues. V was clipped by 5 bases and J by 1 base, with 11 bases between them. Germline CDR1 and CDR2: SEHNR and FQNEAQ (reference sequence). In DNA form, the CDR3 reads TGTGCCAGCAGCCCAGGGATAAGGAACACTGAAGCTTTCTTT. Translating it yields CASSPGIRNTEAFF.

This clone occurred a few times. Within the sample, other DNA sequences also encode this same CDR3. V is TRBV7-3 and J is TRBJ1-1, with D possibly matching TRBD1 (5 bases). CDR3 size: 13 residues. V was clipped by 0 bases and J by 3 bases, with 5 bases between them. In germline, CDR1 is SGHTA, CDR2 FQGTGA. The CDR3 reads CASSLTGDTEAFF. The CDR3 bases are TGTGCCAGCAGCTTAACGGGGGACACTGAAGCTTTCTTT.

This clone was seen a few times. V is TRBV14 and J is TRBJ2-3; 7 nucleotides agree with TRBD1. V dropped 4 bases and J dropped 2; count of bases not matched to a gene: 9. This CDR3 spans 16 amino acids. CDR1 and CDR2 (germline): SGHDN, FVKESK. The CDR3 spells CASSPNRGTHTDTQYF. As DNA, the CDR3 is TGTGCCAGCAGCCCCAACAGGGGTACGCACACAGATACGCAGTATTTT.

This chain links TRBV30 with TRBJ1-1; 8 nucleotides align to TRBD1. With 6 bases clipped from V and 9 bases from J, the junction kept 9 bases outside the gene matches. The CDR3 covers 12 residues. Germline V gene data show CDR1 as GTSNPN and CDR2 as SVGIG (reference sequence). In nucleotides, the CDR3 is TGTGCCTGTTTGACAGGGGAAGTTAAAGCTTTCTTT. Protein sequence: CACLTGEVKAFF. Filled out from reference TRBV30 and TRBJ1-1, the complete variable domain reads SQTIHQWPATLVQPVGSPLSLECTVEGTSNPNLYWYRQAAGRGLQLLFYSVGIGQISSEVPQNLSASRPQDRQFILSSKKLLLSDSGFYLCACLTGEVKAFFGQGTRLTVV.

This clone was counted only a few times. This chain links TRBV4-2 with TRBJ2-2, with 8 bases aligning to TRBD2. The V gene end was trimmed by 0 bases and the J gene end by 3 bases; junction bases not matched to a gene: 6. Germline CDR1 reads LGHNA; CDR2 reads YNFKEQ. The CDR3 consists of 17 residues. The CDR3 bases are TGTGCCAGCAGCCAAGACGGTGGCGGGGGGCACACCGGGGAGCTGTTTTTT. Translation: CASSQDGGGGHTGELFF.

The gene calls are TRBV7-3 and TRBJ2-7; D may be TRBD1 (6 bases). The germline CDR1 and CDR2 sequences are SGHTA and FQGTGA. The V end was cut by 10 bases, the J end by 2 bases, with 24 bases between. The CDR3 runs to 16 residues. The CDR3 reads CATLTQGQIPTYEQYF. CDR3 in DNA: TGTGCCACCCTGACACAGGGACAAATACCAACCTACGAGCAGTACTTC.

This sequence joins TRBV2 and TRBJ1-6; TRBD1 matches 10 bases. The CDR3 runs to 15 residues. Unmatched junction bases numbered 8, after V lost 5 bases and J lost 10 bases. The germline V gene encodes CDR1 SNHLY and CDR2 FYNNEI. The CDR3 sequence: CASSRQGAMRSPLHF. For the CDR3, the DNA is TGTGCCAGCAGTAGACAGGGGGCGATGCGCTCACCCCTCCACTTT.

This clone was observed a handful of times. This CDR3 reads CATSRETGGGYTF. The CDR3 DNA reads as TGTGCCACCAGCAGGGAGACAGGGGGAGGCTACACCTTC. This chain links TRBV15 with TRBJ1-2; 9 bases line up with TRBD1. Germline CDR1 and CDR2: LNHNV and YYDKDF (reference sequence). V lost 3 bases and J lost 8; bases outside the gene matches: 4. This CDR3 is 13 amino acids long.

The genes are TRBV7-2 and TRBJ1-4; D unclear. CDR3 size: 13 residues. V shed 4 bases and J shed 4 bases, with 7 bases lying between them. Germline CDR1 reads SGHTA; CDR2 reads FQGNSA. CDR3 sequence reads: CASSWQFNEKLFF. In DNA form, the CDR3 reads TGTGCCAGCAGCTGGCAGTTTAATGAAAAACTGTTTTTT.

This clone has only a few counts. The chain links TRBV30 to TRBJ2-3; the match to TRBD2 covers 8 bases. V shed 4 bases, J shed 3 bases, and the junction held 3 bases outside the gene matches. The CDR3 extends over 13 amino acids. Germline CDR1 and CDR2: GTSNPN and SVGIG (reference sequence). This chain's CDR3 is CAWTAGGTDTQYF. The DNA for the CDR3 is TGTGCCTGGACGGCGGGAGGTACAGATACGCAGTATTTT.

The CDR3 reads CSVGGDSAYNEQFF. The CDR3 DNA reads as TGCAGCGTTGGGGGGGACAGCGCCTACAATGAGCAGTTCTTC. The genes are TRBV29-1 and TRBJ2-1, with D tentatively TRBD1 (7 bases). V dropped 4 bases and J dropped 2 bases, with 12 bases sitting between them. CDR1 and CDR2 (germline): SQVTM, ANQGSEA. The CDR3 runs to 14 residues.

This clone showed up just a few times. The rearrangement joins TRBV30 to TRBJ1-5, with D hard to call. The length of the CDR3 is 11 residues. The V end lost 4 bases, the J end lost 2 bases, and 3 bases lay between the germline ends. Germline-derived CDR1 and CDR2 are GTSNPN and SVGIG (reference sequence). Written as DNA, the CDR3 is TGTGCCTGGATAGGCAATCAGCCCCAGCATTTT. Protein sequence: CAWIGNQPQHF.

This clone has only one observation. Other nucleotide sequences in the sample specify the same CDR3. The chain carries TRBV20-1 and TRBJ2-7; weak D call: TRBD2 (5 bases). Germline CDR1 and CDR2: DFQATT and SNEGSKA (reference sequence). Trimming pared 6 bases from V and 4 bases from J, leaving 10 bases between. This CDR3 region has 11 residues. CDR3 nucleotides: TGCAGTGCCGCACGGGGTTACGAGCAGTACTTC. Translating it yields CSAARGYEQYF.

In its sample, this clone was seen a few times. The chain employs TRBV7-8 and TRBJ2-2; 12 nucleotides line up with TRBD1. J was trimmed by 4 bases and V by 5 bases; bases with no gene match: 8. Germline assignment: CDR1 SGHVS and CDR2 FQNEAQ. CDR3 size: 17 residues. Written as DNA, the CDR3 is TGTGCCAGCAGCGCCCGGGACAGGGGGCGTTTCACCGGGGAGCTGTTTTTT. Translating it yields CASSARDRGRFTGELFF.

This clone was found a few times. The chain combines TRBV7-9 with TRBJ1-2; D is possibly TRBD1 (5 bases). This CDR3 comprises 15 residues. CDR1 is SEHNR and CDR2 is FQNEAQ in the germline V gene (reference sequence). The CDR3 DNA reads as TGTGCTCCCAGCCTCGGAGGAGGGGCTGACTATGGCTACACCTTC. Amino acid sequence: CAPSLGGGADYGYTF. The variable domain in full, with the rest retrieved from reference TRBV7-9 and TRBJ1-2, is DTGVSQNPRHKITKRGQNVTFRCDPISEHNRLYWYRQTLGQGPEFLTYFQNEAQLEKSRLLSDRFSAERPKGSFSTLEIQRTEQGDSAMYLCAPSLGGGADYGYTFGSGTRLTVV.

This clone was seen a handful of times. The chain combines TRBV29-1 with TRBJ1-6, with 10 bases lining up with TRBD1. V dropped 6 bases and J dropped 10; count of bases not matched to a gene: 6. The germline V gene encodes CDR1 SQVTM and CDR2 ANQGSEA. This CDR3 is 13 amino acids long. The CDR3 sequence: CSVRTGGGSPLHF. The CDR3 coding sequence is TGCAGCGTCCGGACAGGGGGAGGATCACCCCTCCACTTT.

This clone has a handful of counts. V usage is TRBV11-3 and J usage is TRBJ2-2; D call uncertain. The CDR3 totals 14 residues. Germline CDR1 and CDR2: SGHNT and YENEEA. V lost 3 bases, J lost 0 bases, and 5 bases lay in between. This CDR3 is CASSFGTNTGELFF. In DNA, the CDR3 is TGTGCCAGCAGCTTCGGTACGAACACCGGGGAGCTGTTTTTT.

This clone turned up a few times. V gene TRBV6-1 combines with J gene TRBJ2-7, with D hard to call. Trimming took 2 bases from V and 3 from J, leaving 5 bases between them. This CDR3 is built from 12 residues. Per germline, CDR1 MNHNS and CDR2 SASEGT. The chain's CDR3 is CASSERDYEQYF. CDR3 sequence (DNA): TGTGCCAGCAGTGAAAGAGACTACGAGCAGTACTTC.

This clone has only a few counts. The rearrangement links TRBV21-1 to TRBJ2-3; whether TRBD1, the table's D call, matches the DNA was not checked. TRBV21-1 is shown as a pseudogene. The CDR3 is 14 residues long. CDR3: CASSVPHNEDTQYF. In nucleotides, the CDR3 is TGTGCCAGCAGCGTACCCCACAATGAAGATACGCAGTATTTT.

The chain employs TRBV6-6 and TRBJ1-5; D is perhaps TRBD1 (6 bases). Trimming removed 8 bases from V and 6 bases from J, with 20 bases in between. Germline V gene sequence: CDR1 MNHNY, CDR2 SVGAGI (reference sequence). This CDR3 region has 15 residues. The CDR3 DNA reads TGTGCCAGCCACGGCGGGGGCGCCTTTGGTCAGCCCCAGCATTTT. Translating it yields CASHGGGAFGQPQHF.

The V call is TRBV9, the J call TRBJ2-5; 9 nucleotides match TRBD2. Losses at the gene ends were 0 bases for V and 4 bases for J; bases not matched to a gene: 7. Germline CDR1 is SGDLS and CDR2 is YYNGEE. The CDR3 extends over 16 amino acids. The chain's CDR3 is CASSVEGLAGRETQYF. The DNA of the CDR3 is TGTGCCAGCAGCGTAGAAGGGCTAGCGGGAAGAGAGACCCAGTACTTC.

This chain uses TRBV5-1 with TRBJ2-7, with TRBD1 as a possible D gene (5 bases). V lost 4 bases to trimming and J lost 0 bases, with 17 bases between them. This CDR3 is 16 amino acids long. Germline V gene sequence: CDR1 SGHRS, CDR2 YFSETQ. CDR3 region: CASSPAVQGSSYEQYF. CDR3 nucleotides: TGCGCCAGCAGCCCCGCCGTTCAGGGAAGCTCCTACGAGCAGTACTTC.

This clone has just a few counts. This chain links TRBV5-4 with TRBJ2-2; D perhaps matches TRBD1 (5 bases). This CDR3 has 16 residues. The germline gives CDR1 SGHNT, CDR2 YYREEE (reference sequence). V gave up 0 bases and J gave up 0 bases, with 9 bases separating them. The CDR3 region is CASSLGQGANTGELFF. CDR3 DNA: TGTGCCAGCAGCTTGGGGCAGGGCGCGAACACCGGGGAGCTGTTTTTT.

The rearrangement joins TRBV28 to TRBJ2-1; maybe TRBD1 (6 bases). This CDR3 has 14 amino acids. Deletions cut 5 bases from V and 1 base from J, with 9 bases between. Germline CDR1 MDHEN, CDR2 SYDVKM. CDR3 sequence reads: CASSPGVSYNEQFF. CDR3 in DNA: TGTGCCAGCAGTCCAGGGGTATCCTACAATGAGCAGTTCTTC.

This clone has just a few counts. The J gene is TRBJ1-4, the V gene TRBV29-1; possibly TRBD1 for D (6 bases). In germline, CDR1 is SQVTM, CDR2 ANQGSEA. CDR3 length: 13 residues. The V end was cut by 6 bases, the J end by 4 bases, with 12 bases between. The CDR3 DNA is TGCAGCGTGATAGACAGGCGTAATGAAAAACTGTTTTTT. This gives the protein CSVIDRRNEKLFF.

The genes are TRBV18 and TRBJ2-7; possibly TRBD1 for D (6 bases). V was shortened by 3 bases and J by 5 bases, with 14 bases between the two germline ends. CDR1 and CDR2 from the germline V gene are KGHSH and LQKENI. The CDR3 runs to 14 residues. CDR3 bases: TGTGCCAGCTCACCGGGACATCAGGTGGACGAGCAGTACTTC. This codes for CASSPGHQVDEQYF. Filled out from reference TRBV18 and TRBJ2-7, the complete variable domain reads NAGVMQNPRHLVRRRGQEARLRCSPMKGHSHVYWYRQLPEEGLKFMVYLQKENIIDESGMPKERFSAEFPKEGPSILRIQQVVRGDSAAYFCASSPGHQVDEQYFGPGTRLTVT.